Included here is one T cell receptor (beta chain) sequence, with context. The CDR3 is made up of 16 amino acids. Germline V gives CDR1 LGHNA, CDR2 YNFKEQ. V shed 3 bases and J 6 bases; nucleotides not matched to a gene: 10. The data were produced by immunoSEQ multiplex PCR, yet TCRdb's version contains in-frame clones alone and is incomplete. The table has 350,000 to 500,000 clones, approximately 92% seen once. Noted treatment: about 20 received Ad26.COV2.S at low or high dose, single or two shots; about 5 received placebo; per-sample allocation not given. Following the first vaccine or placebo injection, samples were taken on day 63. This record comes from a study of Ad26.COV2.S vaccination and SARS-CoV-2 variants.

Material: peripheral blood, obtained in a trial of Ad26.COV2.S vaccine versus placebo. The V and J genes are TRBV4-2 and TRBJ2-7; 11 bases line up with TRBD2. The receptor was isolated from a person between 18 and 65 years old who received the Ad26.COV2.S COVID-19 vaccine or a placebo. CDR3 sequence: CASSHPGLAVLGEQYF. In DNA, the CDR3 is TGTGCCAGCAGCCACCCGGGACTAGCGGTGTTGGGCGAGCAGTACTTC.